Listed below are T cell receptor beta chains from one sample, sequenced in a study of CD8 T cells in ankylosing spondylitis. TCRdb re-called the 5' RACE reads with MiXCR, one entry per CDR3 protein. This sample has fewer than 750,000 distinct CDR3 sequences, with 15% to 20% found just once. Material for sequencing was blood, either unsorted or a sorted T cell fraction (not recorded which). These receptors were collected from a male donor with ankylosing spondylitis. Each CDR3 is given with its conserved first and last residue. The D gene is left open where the match is weak. Clone size is not always given. Where it is, it says once, few, many or a class for expanded clones.

v_gene	j_gene	d_gene	abundance	CDR3aa	CDR3nt
TRBV7-9	TRBJ2-6	NA	NA	CASSSTAPGANVLTF	TGTGCCAGCAGCTCGACTGCCCCTGGGGCCAACGTCCTGACTTTC
TRBV29-1	TRBJ2-3	TRBD2	NA	CSFLHLAGGSSTDTQYF	TGCAGCTTCCTGCATCTAGCGGGAGGCTCTAGCACAGATACGCAGTATTTT
TRBV27	TRBJ2-3	TRBD1	few	CASSEQGHTQYF	TGTGCCAGCAGTGAACAGGGGCATACGCAGTATTTT
TRBV27	TRBJ2-4	NA	NA	CASQNTDRGGGIQYF	TGTGCCAGCCAAAATACCGACAGAGGCGGAGGCATTCAGTACTTC
TRBV4-1	TRBJ1-2	TRBD1	many	CASSQGDRGYYGYTF	TGCGCCAGCAGCCAAGGGGACAGGGGATACTATGGCTACACCTTC
TRBV27	TRBJ2-1	TRBD2	few	CASTSGSVYNEQFF	TGTGCCAGCACCAGCGGGAGTGTCTACAATGAGCAGTTCTTC
TRBV7-8	TRBJ1-4	TRBD1	NA	CASSLQGGGATNEKLFF	TGTGCCAGCAGCTTACAGGGGGGAGGGGCAACTAATGAAAAACTGTTTTTT
TRBV29-1	TRBJ2-1	TRBD2	few	CSADPTGTSGIPYNGYEQFF	TGCAGCGCCGACCCCACCGGGACTAGCGGGATCCCCTACAATGGCTATGAGCAGTTCTTC
TRBV7-2	TRBJ1-5	NA	many	CASSLGGKDNQPQHF	TGTGCCAGCAGCTTAGGAGGGAAGGACAATCAGCCCCAGCATTTT
TRBV11-2	TRBJ2-3	TRBD2	few	CASSLEGLAQYF	TGTGCCAGCAGCTTAGAGGGACTAGCACAGTATTTT
TRBV7-3	TRBJ2-1	TRBD2	many	CASSPGTSNYNEQFF	TGTGCCAGCAGCCCCGGGACTAGTAATTACAATGAGCAGTTCTTC
TRBV5-1	TRBJ1-3	NA	few	CASKGGTAISGNTIYF	TGCGCCAGCAAAGGGGGAACAGCGATCTCTGGAAACACCATATATTTT
TRBV11-3	TRBJ2-3	NA	few	CASSKNRRTDTQYF	TGTGCCAGCAGCAAAAACAGACGCACAGATACGCAGTATTTT
TRBV11-2	TRBJ1-1	NA	NA	CASSLDIGQLGVIEAFF	TGTGCCAGCAGCTTAGACATCGGACAGCTCGGGGTAATTGAAGCTTTCTTT
TRBV20-1	TRBJ2-7	NA	few	CSARDLRRVDGYEQYF	TGCAGTGCTAGAGACCTCAGGAGGGTGGACGGCTACGAGCAGTACTTC
TRBV12-3/TRBV12-4	TRBJ2-7	NA	NA	CASSLGQASGYEQYF	TGTGCCAGCAGTTTAGGACAGGCCTCGGGCTACGAGCAGTACTTC
TRBV5-1	TRBJ2-1	NA	many	CASSLAQGSNNEQFF	TGCGCCAGCAGCTTGGCTCAGGGTTCAAACAATGAGCAGTTCTTC
TRBV5-6	TRBJ2-6	NA	NA	CASSITDLEANVLTF	TGTGCCAGCAGCATCACCGACCTTGAGGCCAACGTCCTGACTTTC
TRBV7-9	TRBJ2-2	NA	NA	CASSYPRSDGRELFF	TGTGCCAGCAGCTACCCACGGTCGGACGGCCGGGAGCTGTTTTTT
TRBV20-1	TRBJ2-5	NA	NA	CSAPWVGRETQYF	TGCAGTGCCCCTTGGGTGGGCCGAGAGACCCAGTACTTC
TRBV4-3	TRBJ2-5	TRBD1	few	CASSRGTGEETQYF	TGCGCCAGCAGCCGCGGGACAGGGGAGGAGACCCAGTACTTC
TRBV5-1	TRBJ2-2	NA	few	CASSLAPTLTGELFF	TGCGCCAGCAGCTTGGCTCCAACCCTCACCGGGGAGCTGTTTTTT
TRBV4-1	TRBJ1-4	TRBD1	NA	CASSKRQGSDEKLFF	TGCGCCAGCAGCAAAAGACAGGGTTCAGATGAAAAACTGTTTTTT
TRBV5-1	TRBJ1-1	NA	few	CASSFREAMNTEAFF	TGCGCCAGCAGCTTTAGGGAGGCAATGAACACTGAAGCTTTCTTT
TRBV27	TRBJ2-7	TRBD1	many	CASSAGVGRGMYEQYF	TGTGCCAGCAGTGCAGGGGTAGGCAGGGGGATGTACGAGCAGTACTTC
TRBV10-3	TRBJ2-3	NA	few	CAISERDTDTQYF	TGTGCCATCAGTGAGCGGGACACAGATACGCAGTATTTT
TRBV5-6	TRBJ2-7	NA	NA	CASSMGQGIYEQYF	TGTGCCAGCAGCATGGGGCAGGGAATCTACGAGCAGTACTTC
TRBV20-1	TRBJ2-7	TRBD1	NA	CSAGDRGNYEQYF	TGCAGTGCTGGGGACAGGGGCAACTACGAGCAGTACTTC
TRBV20-1	TRBJ2-1	NA	many	CSAKRGRGPYNEQFF	TGCAGTGCTAAGAGAGGCAGGGGACCCTACAATGAGCAGTTCTTC
TRBV18	TRBJ2-5	TRBD2	NA	CASSPRTSGAQETQYF	TGTGCCAGCTCACCCAGGACTAGCGGGGCCCAAGAGACCCAGTACTTC
TRBV28	TRBJ2-1	NA	NA	CASSLQGRNEQFF	TGTGCCAGCAGTTTACAGGGGAGGAATGAGCAGTTCTTC
TRBV5-5	TRBJ1-1	NA	NA	CASSLSPSEDTEAFF	TGTGCCAGCAGCTTGAGCCCTTCCGAGGACACTGAAGCTTTCTTT
TRBV4-3	TRBJ1-2	NA	NA	CASSQDRQGRYGYTF	TGCGCCAGCAGCCAAGATCGGCAGGGGCGCTATGGCTACACCTTC
TRBV7-8	TRBJ2-1	TRBD1	many	CASSWDSYNEQFF	TGTGCCAGCAGCTGGGACAGCTACAATGAGCAGTTCTTC
TRBV12-3/TRBV12-4	TRBJ2-1	TRBD1	few	CASSRGAGTGSSNEQFF	TGTGCCAGCAGTAGAGGGGCCGGGACAGGGTCCTCCAATGAGCAGTTCTTC
TRBV20-1	TRBJ2-7	NA	NA	CSASIRDEQYF	TGCAGTGCTAGTATCAGGGACGAGCAGTACTTC
TRBV4-1	TRBJ1-1	NA	NA	CASSQSRVGSTEAFF	TGCGCCAGCAGCCAGTCCAGGGTGGGAAGTACTGAAGCTTTCTTT
TRBV12-3/TRBV12-4	TRBJ2-3	NA	many	CASSFGQRTDTQYF	TGTGCCAGCAGTTTTGGGCAGCGCACAGATACGCAGTATTTT
TRBV29-1	TRBJ1-2	NA	NA	CSGVGGNYGYTF	TGCAGCGGTGTCGGAGGGAACTATGGCTACACCTTC
TRBV30	TRBJ1-1	NA	NA	CAWRALLNTEAFF	TGTGCCTGGAGGGCTCTTCTGAACACTGAAGCTTTCTTT
TRBV12-3/TRBV12-4	TRBJ2-3	NA	few	CASSNTHTDTQYF	TGTGCCAGCAGTAATACCCACACAGATACGCAGTATTTT
TRBV3-1	TRBJ2-5	NA	NA	CASSPSSGSSYQETQYF	TGTGCCAGCAGCCCCTCCTCGGGGTCTTCGTACCAAGAGACCCAGTACTTC
TRBV2	TRBJ2-1	NA	NA	CASTRVADYNEQFF	TGTGCCAGCACAAGGGTAGCGGACTACAATGAGCAGTTCTTC
TRBV20-1	TRBJ2-7	NA	few	CSARGEWASEQYF	TGCAGTGCTAGAGGGGAATGGGCGTCCGAGCAGTACTTC
TRBV6-2/TRBV6-3	TRBJ1-5	NA	NA	CASSPGPGRSNQPQHF	TGTGCCAGCAGTCCCGGTCCGGGACGAAGCAATCAGCCCCAGCATTTT
TRBV5-1	TRBJ2-2	TRBD1	many	CASSPGGGTGELFF	TGCGCCAGCAGCCCAGGGGGCGGCACCGGGGAGCTGTTTTTT
TRBV27	TRBJ2-3	NA	few	CASVSTGALDTQYF	TGTGCCAGCGTTTCAACGGGGGCCCTAGATACGCAGTATTTT
TRBV29-1	TRBJ2-2	NA	NA	CSVVSVTGELFF	TGCAGCGTTGTTAGCGTCACCGGGGAGCTGTTTTTT